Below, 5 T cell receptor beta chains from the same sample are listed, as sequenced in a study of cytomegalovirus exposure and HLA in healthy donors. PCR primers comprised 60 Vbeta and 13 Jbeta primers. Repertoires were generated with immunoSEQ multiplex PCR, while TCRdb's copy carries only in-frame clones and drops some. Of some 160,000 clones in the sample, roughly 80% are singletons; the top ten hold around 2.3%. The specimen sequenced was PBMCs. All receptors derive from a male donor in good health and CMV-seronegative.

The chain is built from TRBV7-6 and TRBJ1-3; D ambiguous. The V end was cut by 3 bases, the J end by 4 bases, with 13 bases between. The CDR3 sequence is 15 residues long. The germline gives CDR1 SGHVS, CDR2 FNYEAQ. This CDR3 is CASSLVSDEGNTIYF. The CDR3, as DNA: TGTGCCAGCAGCTTGGTGTCAGATGAAGGAAACACCATATATTTT. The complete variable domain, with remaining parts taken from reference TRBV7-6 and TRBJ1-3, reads GAGVSQSPRYKVTKRGQDVALRCDPISGHVSLYWYRQALGQGPEFLTYFNYEAQQDKSGLPNDRFSAERPEGSISTLTIQRTEQRDSAMYRCASSLVSDEGNTIYFGEGSWLTVV.

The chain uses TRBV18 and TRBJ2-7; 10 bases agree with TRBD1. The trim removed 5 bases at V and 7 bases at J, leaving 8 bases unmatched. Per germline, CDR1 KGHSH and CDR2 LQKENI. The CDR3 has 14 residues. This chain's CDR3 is CASSSGTGVTEQYF. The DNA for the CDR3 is TGTGCCAGCTCATCCGGGACAGGGGTCACGGAGCAGTACTTC.

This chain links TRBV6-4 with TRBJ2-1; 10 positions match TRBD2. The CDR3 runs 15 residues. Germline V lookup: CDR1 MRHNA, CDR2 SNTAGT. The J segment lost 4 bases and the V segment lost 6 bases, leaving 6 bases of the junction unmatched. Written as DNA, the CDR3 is TGTGCCAGCAGCCCCACTAGCGGGGAGTACAATGAGCAGTTCTTC. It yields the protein CASSPTSGEYNEQFF.

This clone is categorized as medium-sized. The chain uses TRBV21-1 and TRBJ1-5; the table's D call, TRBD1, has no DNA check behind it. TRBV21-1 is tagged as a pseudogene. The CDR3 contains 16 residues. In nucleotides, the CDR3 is TGTGCCAGCAGCTTTGACAGAGTGATAAGCAATCAGCCCCAGCATTTT. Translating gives CASSFDRVISNQPQHF.

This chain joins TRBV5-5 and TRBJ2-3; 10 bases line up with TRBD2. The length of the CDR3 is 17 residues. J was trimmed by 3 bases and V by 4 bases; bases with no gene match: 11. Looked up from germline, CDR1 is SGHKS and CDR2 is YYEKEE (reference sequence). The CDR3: CASSPRASGGGTDTQYF. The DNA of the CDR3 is TGTGCCAGCAGCCCCCGGGCTAGCGGGGGAGGAACAGATACGCAGTATTTT.